This T cell receptor (beta chain) was found in a study of cytomegalovirus exposure and HLA in healthy donors. As for the study in general: The same platform used for the 666 first-cohort repertoires was also used for the 120 or so validation repertoires, as a later analysis reported. Regarding the study as a whole: The listing of 150 to 200 TCR beta chains classed them as cytomegalovirus-associated.

Sequencing was performed with immunoSEQ multiplex PCR; in TCRdb, only in-frame clones are kept and a portion is missing. The sample carries around 230,000 clones, around 86% recorded once. This clone was detected only once. Antigen specificity is unknown. The TCR sequence derives from a woman aged 25 to 39 in good health and CMV-seropositive. Sample: PBMCs.

CDR3 bases: TGTGCCGTACAGGGGATCGCGGAGACCCAGTACTTC. Amino acid sequence: CAVQGIAETQYF. V usage is TRBV6-5 and J usage is TRBJ2-5, with 7 bases matching TRBD1. Germline CDR1 is MNHEY and CDR2 is SVGAGI. V shed 11 bases and J 5 bases; nucleotides not matched to a gene: 8. The CDR3 totals 12 residues.